One sample yielded the 21 T cell receptor beta chains listed below, sequenced in a study of blood T cell repertoires in COVID-19 (dated by TCRdb to the early 2020s). Libraries were built with the immunoSEQ multiplex PCR assay. Entries here come from immuneACCESS through TCRdb and include only in-frame sequences with V and J called. Some clones fail to appear in such tables; in the studies checked, an unresolved V gene covers under half of the shortfall, and the cause of the remainder is unknown. The sample table records 200,000 or so clones; around 88% of these occur just once. The ten largest clonotypes hold approximately 2.3% of the sample. Sequencing used PBMCs or T cells enriched from blood (not recorded which). The receptors stem from a woman in her thirties or forties with acute COVID-19.

Remarks on this clone: Different DNA sequences within this sample yield the same CDR3. The rearrangement joins TRBV9 to TRBJ2-2; 7 bases map to TRBD1. V gave up 4 bases and J gave up 6 bases; unmatched junction bases: 6. The CDR3 loop spans 14 amino acids. The germline CDR1 and CDR2 sequences are SGDLS and YYNGEE. The CDR3 nucleotides are TGTGCCAGCAGCCCCACGACAGGGTCCGGGGAGCTGTTTTTT. Translating gives CASSPTTGSGELFF.

The chain has TRBV6-5 and TRBJ1-4; D perhaps matches TRBD1 (5 bases). The CDR3 extends over 12 amino acids. Germline CDR1 MNHEY, CDR2 SVGAGI. V lost 6 bases to trimming and J lost 8 bases, with 10 bases between them. The CDR3 region is CASRGRREKLFF. In nucleotides, the CDR3 is TGTGCCAGCAGGGGGCGTCGAGAAAAACTGTTTTTT.

The V gene is TRBV7-8, the J gene TRBJ2-1; no clear D gene. Trimming removed 4 bases at V and 7 bases at J, with 11 bases between. The CDR3 length is 13 residues. The germline CDR1 and CDR2 sequences are SGHVS and FQNEAQ. The CDR3 DNA is TGTGCCAGCAGCTCCGATAGTATTAATGAGCAGTTCTTC. Its translation: CASSSDSINEQFF.

The V call is TRBV18, the J call TRBJ2-7; TRBD1 aligns across 9 bases. Trimming took 6 bases from V and 0 from J; bases not matched to a gene: 6. CDR3 length: 15 amino acids. Per the germline V gene, CDR1 is KGHSH and CDR2 is LQKENI. CDR3: CASSPDRGGSYEQYV. CDR3 DNA: TGTGCCAGCTCGCCGGACAGGGGAGGCTCCTACGAGCAGTACGTC.

This chain uses TRBV24-1 with TRBJ2-1; 9 nucleotides agree with TRBD2. Unmatched junction bases numbered 13, after V lost 4 bases and J lost 4 bases. The CDR3 totals 18 residues. Germline lookup yields CDR1 KGHDR and CDR2 SFDVKD. This chain's CDR3 is CATSEPGLAGKWYNEQFF. CDR3 bases: TGTGCCACCAGTGAGCCAGGGCTAGCGGGAAAGTGGTACAATGAGCAGTTCTTC.

CDR3 sequence reads: CATSDSLVGAAQFF. The CDR3 DNA reads as TGTGCCACCAGTGACTCTCTGGTAGGCGCGGCACAGTTCTTC. The chain couples TRBV24-1 to TRBJ2-1; no firm D call. Germline CDR1 KGHDR, CDR2 SFDVKD. This CDR3 region has 14 residues. Trimming shortened V by 4 bases and J by 13 bases, and 19 bases separated the two germline ends.

The gene calls are TRBV3-1 (or the pseudogene TRBV3-2) and TRBJ2-5, with D perhaps TRBD1 (6 bases). Looked up from germline, CDR1 is LGHDT and CDR2 is YNNKEL (reference sequence). This CDR3 comprises 13 residues. Trimming cost V 8 bases and J 2 bases, with 12 bases left between them. The CDR3 nucleotides read TGTGCCAGCTCCCGAGGACAGCAAGAGACCCAGTACTTC. Protein product: CASSRGQQETQYF.

The genes are TRBV3-1 (or the pseudogene TRBV3-2) and TRBJ1-2, with D maybe TRBD1 (5 bases). The CDR3 sequence is 15 residues long. V was clipped by 4 bases and J by 6 bases, with 18 bases between them. CDR1 LGHDT and CDR2 YNNKEL come from the germline V gene (reference sequence). In DNA form, the CDR3 reads TGTGCCAGCAGCCCCCGGGGGGATCCTACCCATGGCTACACCTTC. Its protein is CASSPRGDPTHGYTF.

This chain joins TRBV11-3 and TRBJ2-6, with a possible D match to TRBD2 (6 bases). Trimming pared 1 base from V and 9 bases from J, leaving 10 bases between. CDR1 is SGHNT and CDR2 is YENEEA in the germline V gene. The CDR3 length is 14 residues. The CDR3 spells CASSLVSGLNVLTF. CDR3 bases: TGTGCCAGCAGCTTAGTGAGCGGGCTCAACGTCCTGACTTTC.

This clone was picked up a small number of times. The chain couples TRBV2 to TRBJ1-3, with D unclear. Per germline, CDR1 SNHLY and CDR2 FYNNEI. V lost 7 bases, J lost 2 bases, and 12 bases lay in between. CDR3 length: 14 residues. This CDR3 reads CASIQQETGNTIYF. CDR3 bases: TGTGCCAGCATTCAGCAGGAAACTGGAAACACCATATATTTT.

The V gene is TRBV29-1, the J gene TRBJ2-5; TRBD2 matches 7 bases. CDR1 and CDR2 (germline): SQVTM, ANQGSEA. Unmatched junction bases numbered 10, after V lost 5 bases and J lost 7 bases. CDR3 length equals 13 residues. CDR3 nucleotide sequence: TGCAGCGTTCAGGGAGGGCCGGGCGGGACCCAGTACTTC. Its protein is CSVQGGPGGTQYF. The entire variable domain, with the rest obtained from reference TRBV29-1 and TRBJ2-5, is as follows: SAVISQKPSRDICQRGTSLTIQCQVDSQVTMMFWYRQQPGQSLTLIATANQGSEATYESGFVIDKFPISRPNLTFSTLTVSNMSPEDSSIYLCSVQGGPGGTQYFGPGTRLLVL.

This chain connects TRBV6-1 to TRBJ1-2, with 11 bases aligning to TRBD1. The CDR3 loop spans 17 amino acids. Germline lookup yields CDR1 MNHNS and CDR2 SASEGT. The ends lost 3 bases at V and 2 bases at J; junction bases unmatched: 8. CDR3 loop: CASSEITGTGGNYGYTF. The CDR3 coding sequence is TGTGCCAGCAGTGAGATTACCGGGACAGGGGGGAACTATGGCTACACCTTC.

The chain links TRBV2 to TRBJ2-5; 11 nucleotides agree with TRBD1. CDR1 and CDR2 (germline): SNHLY, FYNNEI. CDR3 length: 14 residues. With V trimmed by 5 bases and J by 4 bases, 3 bases remained unmatched. As DNA, the CDR3 is TGTGCCAGCAGTCGGGACAGGGGGGCAGAGACCCAGTACTTC. It codes for CASSRDRGAETQYF.

This clone was seen only once. The gene calls are TRBV19 and TRBJ1-2, with TRBD1 matching 7 bases. The germline V gene encodes CDR1 LNHDA and CDR2 SQIVND (reference sequence). The CDR3 has 12 amino acids. J was trimmed by 5 bases and V by 5 bases; bases with no gene match: 2. Written as DNA, the CDR3 is TGTGCCAGTAGTCCACAGGGGTATGGCTACACCTTC. Encoded protein: CASSPQGYGYTF.

This clone showed up just once. The rearrangement joins TRBV6-2 or TRBV6-3 to TRBJ2-7; D is unresolved. The CDR3 spans 13 residues. Per germline, CDR1 MNHEY and CDR2 SVGEGT. Trimming cost V 3 bases and J 3 bases, with 9 bases left between them. In DNA, the CDR3 is TGTGCCAGCAGTTATTTGGCGGACTACGAGCAGTACGTC. This translates into CASSYLADYEQYV.

The J gene is TRBJ1-2, the V gene TRBV11-2, with D unclear. Germline CDR1 and CDR2: SGHAT and FQNNGV. Between the trimmed V and J ends, which lost 1 base and 4 bases, there was a span of 13 bases. This CDR3 spans 15 amino acids. The DNA of the CDR3 is TGTGCCAGCAGCTTAGGGTTGGAGCCCATCTATGGCTACACCTTC. Protein sequence: CASSLGLEPIYGYTF. Variable domain in full (rest from reference TRBV11-2 and TRBJ1-2): EAGVAQSPRYKIIEKRQSVAFWCNPISGHATLYWYQQILGQGPKLLIQFQNNGVVDDSQLPKDRFSAERLKGVDSTLKIQPAKLEDSAVYLCASSLGLEPIYGYTFGSGTRLTVV.

This chain links TRBV11-3 with TRBJ2-3; 13 positions match TRBD2. The junction had 5 bases not matched to a gene; V was cut back by 5 bases and J by 6 bases. The CDR3 covers 15 residues. CDR1 is SGHNT, CDR2 YENEEA, per germline. CDR3 protein: CASSRGTSGTDTQYF. The DNA of the CDR3 is TGTGCCAGCAGCCGAGGGACTAGCGGGACGGATACGCAGTATTTT. The full variable domain, its missing parts supplied by reference TRBV11-3 and TRBJ2-3, is EAGVVQSPRYKIIEKKQPVAFWCNPISGHNTLYWYLQNLGQGPELLIRYENEEAVDDSQLPKDRFSAERLKGVDSTLKIQPAELGDSAVYLCASSRGTSGTDTQYFGPGTRLTVL.

The chain has TRBV29-1 and TRBJ1-2; 9 nucleotides align to TRBD1. The CDR3 is 13 amino acids. Germline values: CDR1 SQVTM, CDR2 ANQGSEA. V was pared by 5 bases and J by 8 bases, with 9 bases of the junction left unmatched. The CDR3 sequence: CSVPRQGVSGYTF. DNA for the CDR3: TGCAGCGTTCCCCGACAGGGGGTGTCGGGCTACACCTTC.

The rearrangement uses TRBV2 and TRBJ2-1; 9 bases are shared with TRBD2. The ends lost 4 bases at V and 10 bases at J; junction bases unmatched: 17. Germline CDR1 reads SNHLY; CDR2 reads FYNNEI. The length of the CDR3 is 17 residues. This CDR3 is CASSATVLAGVTGEQFF. In DNA, the CDR3 is TGTGCCAGCAGTGCTACCGTTTTAGCGGGAGTGACGGGGGAGCAGTTCTTC. Based on the CDR3 plus reference TRBV2 and TRBJ2-1, the full variable domain is EPEVTQTPSHQVTQMGQEVILRCVPISNHLYFYWYRQILGQKVEFLVSFYNNEISEKSEIFDDQFSVERPDGSNFTLKIRSTKLEDSAMYFCASSATVLAGVTGEQFFGPGTRLTVL.

This chain uses TRBV19 with TRBJ2-2; TRBD2 matches 7 bases. CDR1 and CDR2 from the germline V gene are LNHDA and SQIVND (reference sequence). The CDR3 has 16 residues. The J segment lost 6 bases and the V segment lost 1 base, leaving 8 bases of the junction unmatched. The CDR3 region has the DNA TGTGCCAGTAGTATAGGTCGGCGGGAGAATGCCGGGGAGCTGTTTTTT. Its protein is CASSIGRRENAGELFF.

J is TRBJ2-1 and V is TRBV4-3; TRBD2 matches at 9 bases. V shed 4 bases and J 6 bases; nucleotides not matched to a gene: 13. This CDR3 region has 17 residues. Germline-derived CDR1 and CDR2 are LGHNA and YSLEER. The CDR3, as DNA: TGCGCCAGCAGCCTTTTTACTGGGCGGGGGGGCCTCAATGAGCAGTTCTTC. Translating gives CASSLFTGRGGLNEQFF.